Here is one T cell receptor beta chain with its context. Its antigen is not yet known. Qualities for individual bases were not recorded, and no much larger clone is one base off. These data belong to a study of blood T cell repertoires in COVID-19 (dated by TCRdb to between 2020 and 2021). Study-wide context: Collaborator samples came from the United States, Italy and Spain and covered acute and convalescent phases of COVID-19. The prospective study material was composed of cDNA or gDNA derived from T cells, B-cell-depleted T cells, or PBMCs. Subjects who had been exposed to COVID-19, were actively infected with it, or had recovered from it provided the deeply sampled blood TCRbeta repertoires that made up the dataset. The repertoires were released in a freely available public database intended as a resource for research on the immune response to SARS-CoV-2. The samples were drawn from two sources: the first 160 participants of the ongoing ImmuneRACE study, and 1,200 or so subjects contributed by 6 global collaborators. Nearly every sample came with metadata listing a de-identified subject ID, COVID-19 status, age in years and sex. HLA class I and class II types, where available, came from metadata supplied by the sample provider rather than from assay-based typing. Overall study results and their limits: Clinical and demographic metadata were provided uncurated, with the amount varying by source and participant.

The collaborating institutions used their own protocols to collect whole blood in K2EDTA tubes. For TCRbeta analysis, collaborator samples were shipped as frozen whole blood, as isolated PBMCs, or as DNA extracted from either sample type. Its CDR3 holds 16 amino acids, cysteine through phenylalanine. Here the CDR3 DNA is all that survives: 48 bases in frame from base 1. TCRbeta CDR3 regions were amplified from genomic DNA by means of the immunoSEQ Assay, a bias-controlled multiplex PCR. On the study's bioinformatics: Nucleated cell counts per sample were estimated from amplification of reference gene primers within the assay. To quantify the absolute abundance of each unique TCRbeta CDR3 rearrangement, sequence reads were collapsed and filtered. For each sample, productive Simpson clonality was calculated as the square root of Simpson's diversity index across productive rearrangements. This immuneACCESS table, as held by TCRdb, lists in-frame sequences with V and J called but not all clones. Of the missing ones, under half trace to an unresolved V gene in checked studies; the others have no known cause. V and J calls and clone size are as listed in that table; D and trimming were resolved from the DNA. The sample contains 200,000 to 300,000 clones, just under 90% of them found a single time. Roughly 3.7% of the sample goes to the ten largest clones.

This sequence uses TRBV21-1 and TRBJ1-1; the D call in the table, TRBD1, was not verified against the DNA. TRBV21-1 is a known pseudogene. The source material was peripheral blood. The clonotype originates from a woman aged 40-49 years with acute or convalescent COVID-19. The nucleotide sequence reads TGTGCCAGCATCAGGGGGTGCCGTCCAATGAACACTGAAGCTTTCTTT. Its translation is CASIRGCRPMNTEAFF.